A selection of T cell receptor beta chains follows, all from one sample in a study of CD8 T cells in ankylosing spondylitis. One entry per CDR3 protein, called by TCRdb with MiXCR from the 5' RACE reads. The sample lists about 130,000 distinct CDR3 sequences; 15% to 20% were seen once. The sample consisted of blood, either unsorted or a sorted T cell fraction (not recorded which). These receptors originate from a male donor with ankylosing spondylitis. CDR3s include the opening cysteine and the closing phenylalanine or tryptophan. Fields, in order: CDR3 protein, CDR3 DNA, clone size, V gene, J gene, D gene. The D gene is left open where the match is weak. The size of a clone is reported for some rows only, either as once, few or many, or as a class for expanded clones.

CASSPPGEGWNEQFF	TGTGCCAGCAGCCCTCCGGGGGAGGGTTGGAATGAGCAGTTCTTC	.	TRBV9	TRBJ2-1	TRBD2
CASSVSGRDNYGYTF	TGTGCCAGCAGCGTTTCGGGGCGCGATAACTATGGCTACACCTTC	few	TRBV9	TRBJ1-2	.
CASSSRDSQETQYF	TGTGCCAGCAGCTCCAGGGACTCACAAGAGACCCAGTACTTC	.	TRBV7-9	TRBJ2-5	.
CASSFGQPGPYEQYF	TGCGCCAGCAGCTTCGGACAGCCCGGACCCTACGAGCAGTACTTC	few	TRBV5-1	TRBJ2-7	.
CASSSSYRFSYEQYF	TGCGCCAGCAGCTCATCCTACCGGTTCTCCTACGAGCAGTACTTC	few	TRBV4-1	TRBJ2-7	.
CASSYRDRVLETQYF	TGTGCCAGCAGTTACCGGGACAGGGTCTTAGAGACCCAGTACTTC	once	TRBV6-5	TRBJ2-5	TRBD1
CASSFLRLDNEQFF	TGTGCCAGCAGCTTCCTTAGACTAGACAATGAGCAGTTCTTC	.	TRBV7-8	TRBJ2-1	.
CASSVGGAGGDTQYF	TGTGCCAGCAGCGTAGGAGGAGCGGGAGGGGATACGCAGTATTTT	few	TRBV9	TRBJ2-3	TRBD2
CASSEDRGLEQYF	TGTGCCAGCAGTGAGGACAGGGGGCTCGAGCAGTACTTC	.	TRBV2	TRBJ2-7	TRBD1
CATSRANTGELFF	TGTGCCACCAGCAGAGCGAACACCGGGGAGCTGTTTTTT	few	TRBV15	TRBJ2-2	.
CASRQGMSNNEQFF	TGTGCCAGCAGACAGGGGATGTCTAACAATGAGCAGTTCTTC	many	TRBV27	TRBJ2-1	TRBD1
CSVEARDILWGANVLTF	TGCAGCGTTGAAGCACGGGACATACTCTGGGGTGCCAACGTCCTGACTTTC	many	TRBV29-1	TRBJ2-6	.
CASSYVAGNEQFF	TGTGCCAGCAGTTACGTAGCGGGGAATGAGCAGTTCTTC	.	TRBV28	TRBJ2-1	TRBD2
CASSLVGQGSEQYF	TGTGCCAGCAGTTTAGTCGGACAGGGTTCCGAGCAGTACTTC	.	TRBV27	TRBJ2-7	TRBD1
CASSQSARSGLSGYTF	TGTGCCAGCAGCCAATCCGCCCGATCGGGTTTGAGCGGCTACACCTTC	.	TRBV16	TRBJ1-2	.
CSATSQSGSSYEQYF	TGCAGTGCAACGAGCCAAAGCGGGAGCTCCTACGAGCAGTACTTC	few	TRBV20-1	TRBJ2-7	TRBD2
CASSLLLAGGDEQFF	TGTGCCAGCAGTTTATTGCTAGCGGGCGGCGATGAGCAGTTCTTC	.	TRBV27	TRBJ2-1	TRBD2
CASSQDRRQGGGYTEAFF	TGCGCCAGCAGCCAAGATAGGAGGCAGGGGGGTGGGTACACTGAAGCTTTCTTT	few	TRBV4-3	TRBJ1-1	TRBD1
CSVRDRGNQPQHF	TGCAGCGTTAGGGACAGGGGAAATCAGCCCCAGCATTTT	.	TRBV29-1	TRBJ1-5	TRBD1
CASSFGFEQYF	TGTGCCAGCAGCTTTGGGTTCGAGCAGTACTTC	.	TRBV5-5	TRBJ2-7	.
CASSPSTSGRETQYF	TGTGCTAGCAGCCCGTCGACTAGCGGGAGGGAGACCCAGTACTTC	.	TRBV7-7	TRBJ2-5	TRBD2
CASSGMDRVTETQYF	TGTGCCAGCAGCGGAATGGACAGGGTAACAGAGACCCAGTACTTC	few	TRBV11-2	TRBJ2-5	TRBD1
CASSATPVVQETQYF	TGTGCCAGCAGTGCCACCCCGGTTGTCCAAGAGACCCAGTACTTC	few	TRBV27	TRBJ2-5	.
CASRALEAFF	TGTGCCAGCAGGGCCCTTGAAGCTTTCTTT	few	TRBV2	TRBJ1-1	.
CASSHGQGEDTQYF	TGTGCCAGCAGTCATGGACAGGGGGAAGATACGCAGTATTTT	many	TRBV11-2	TRBJ2-3	TRBD1
CASSLDRAYGYTF	TGTGCCAGCAGCCTGGACAGGGCCTATGGCTACACCTTC	.	TRBV7-9	TRBJ1-2	TRBD1
CASSRTLAGDLYNEQFF	TGTGCCAGCAGCCGGACCCTAGCGGGTGACCTTTACAATGAGCAGTTCTTC	few	TRBV4-2	TRBJ2-1	TRBD2
CASSLSLAPETQYF	TGTGCCAGCAGTTTATCCTTAGCGCCAGAGACCCAGTACTTC	.	TRBV27	TRBJ2-5	.
CASSLGGSSYTF	TGTGCCAGCAGCTTAGGCGGGTCCAGCTACACCTTC	.	TRBV7-9	TRBJ1-2	.
CATLTENEQFF	TGTGCCACCCTAACCGAGAATGAGCAGTTCTTC	.	TRBV7-9	TRBJ2-1	.
CASSRTAYEQYF	TGCGCCAGCAGCAGAACAGCCTACGAGCAGTACTTC	few	TRBV5-1	TRBJ2-7	.
CASSPPRERSYEQYF	TGTGCCAGCTCACCACCCCGGGAGCGCTCCTACGAGCAGTACTTC	few	TRBV18	TRBJ2-7	.
CATSRGRDSKYEQYF	TGTGCCACCAGCAGGGGCCGGGACAGTAAATACGAGCAGTACTTC	.	TRBV15	TRBJ2-7	TRBD1
CASSYGPKTYEQYF	TGTGCCAGCAGCTACGGACCGAAGACCTACGAGCAGTACTTC	.	TRBV5-6	TRBJ2-7	.
CASSPKRESPLTDTQYF	TGTGCCAGCAGCCCTAAGCGGGAGTCCCCCCTCACAGATACGCAGTATTTT	few	TRBV7-9	TRBJ2-3	TRBD2
CASSLTAGPAREQYF	TGTGCCAGCAGCTTAACGGCGGGACCAGCTCGCGAGCAGTACTTC	few	TRBV7-8	TRBJ2-7	.
CASSFISGELFF	TGTGCCAGCAGCTTCATTTCCGGGGAGCTGTTTTTT	many	TRBV7-9	TRBJ2-2	.
CSVEAEGFEQYF	TGCAGCGTTGAGGCCGAGGGGTTCGAGCAGTACTTC	many	TRBV29-1	TRBJ2-7	.
CASSPRTGGYNEQFF	TGTGCCAGCAGTCCCCGGACAGGGGGATACAATGAGCAGTTCTTC	.	TRBV27	TRBJ2-1	TRBD1